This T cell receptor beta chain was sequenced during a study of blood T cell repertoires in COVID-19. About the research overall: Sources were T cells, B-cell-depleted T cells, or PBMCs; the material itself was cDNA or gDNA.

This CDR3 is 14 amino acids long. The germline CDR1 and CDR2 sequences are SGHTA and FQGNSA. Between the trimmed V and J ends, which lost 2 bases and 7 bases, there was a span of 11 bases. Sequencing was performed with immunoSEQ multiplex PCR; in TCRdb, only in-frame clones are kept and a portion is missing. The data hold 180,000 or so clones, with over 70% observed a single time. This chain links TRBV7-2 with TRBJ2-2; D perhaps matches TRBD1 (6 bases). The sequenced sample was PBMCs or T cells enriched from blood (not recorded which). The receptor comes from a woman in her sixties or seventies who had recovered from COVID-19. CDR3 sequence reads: CASSLHRVGGELFF. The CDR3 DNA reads TGTGCCAGCAGCTTACACAGGGTCGGCGGGGAGCTGTTTTTT.